The table lists the clone carrying this T cell receptor beta chain with a few counts. The CDR3 spans 16 residues. Germline V gene data show CDR1 as MDHEN and CDR2 as SYDVKM. The V end was cut by 2 bases, the J end by 0 bases, with 8 bases between. These data come from a study of blood T cell repertoires in COVID-19. Study-level background: COVID-19 samples, acute and convalescent, were from the United States, Italy and Spain.

Original data processing: Nucleated cell counts were estimated from reference gene primer amplification. Repertoires were generated with immunoSEQ multiplex PCR, while TCRdb's copy carries only in-frame clones and drops some. The D gene and trimming were derived from the DNA, and the V and J assignments and clone size from that table. The sample consists of about 70,000 clones, around 85% of them appearing once. The V call is TRBV28, the J call TRBJ2-6; no firm D call. This sequence was found in a man at least 80 years old with acute or convalescent COVID-19. The specimen was peripheral blood. The CDR3 region is CASSLRQRSGANVLTF. CDR3 nucleotides: TGTGCCAGCAGTTTACGGCAGCGCTCTGGGGCCAACGTCCTGACTTTC. Full variable domain (rest looked up from reference TRBV28 and TRBJ2-6): DVKVTQSSRYLVKRTGEKVFLECVQDMDHENMFWYRQDPGLGLRLIYFSYDVKMKEKGDIPEGYSVSREKKERFSLILESASTNQTSMYLCASSLRQRSGANVLTFGAGSRLTVL.